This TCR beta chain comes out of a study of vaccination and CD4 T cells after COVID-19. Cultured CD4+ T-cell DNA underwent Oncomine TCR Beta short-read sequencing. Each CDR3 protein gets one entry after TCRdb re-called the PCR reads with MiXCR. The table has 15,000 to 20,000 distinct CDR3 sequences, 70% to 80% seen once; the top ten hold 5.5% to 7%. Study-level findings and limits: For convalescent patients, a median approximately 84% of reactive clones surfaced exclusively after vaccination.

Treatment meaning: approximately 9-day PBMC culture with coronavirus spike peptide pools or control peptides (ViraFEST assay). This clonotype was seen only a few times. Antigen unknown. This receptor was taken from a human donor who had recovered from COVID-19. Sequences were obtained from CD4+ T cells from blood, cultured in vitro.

The CDR3 protein is CASSGSGQGGSYEQYF. In DNA, the CDR3 is TGTGCCAGCAGTGGATCGGGACAGGGGGGCTCCTACGAGCAGTACTTC. This rearrangement joins TRBV6-1 to TRBJ2-7, with 11 bases fitting TRBD1. There are 16 residues in the CDR3. Germline V CDR1 and CDR2: MNHNS, SASEGT. Trimming at V came to 4 bases and at J to 0 bases, leaving 5 bases not matched to a gene.